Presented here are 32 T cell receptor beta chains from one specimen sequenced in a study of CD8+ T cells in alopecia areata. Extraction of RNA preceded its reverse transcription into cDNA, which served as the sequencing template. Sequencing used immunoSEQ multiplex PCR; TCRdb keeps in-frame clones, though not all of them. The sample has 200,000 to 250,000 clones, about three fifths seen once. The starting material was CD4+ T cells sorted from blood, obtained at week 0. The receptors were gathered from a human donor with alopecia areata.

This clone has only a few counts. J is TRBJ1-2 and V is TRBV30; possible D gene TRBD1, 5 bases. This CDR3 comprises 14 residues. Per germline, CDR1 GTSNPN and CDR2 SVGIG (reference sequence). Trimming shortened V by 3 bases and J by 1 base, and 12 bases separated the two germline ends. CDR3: CAWSRDFNNYGYTF. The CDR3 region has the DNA TGTGCCTGGAGCAGGGACTTCAATAACTATGGCTACACCTTC.

CDR3 bases: TGCGCCAGCAGCGTCTCGGGACTCGGAACCTACGAGCAGTACTTC. Protein product: CASSVSGLGTYEQYF. This rearrangement joins TRBV5-1 to TRBJ2-7; D might be TRBD2 (6 bases). The CDR3 covers 15 residues. V gave up 4 bases and J gave up 2 bases, with 16 bases separating them. The germline V gene encodes CDR1 SGHRS and CDR2 YFSETQ.

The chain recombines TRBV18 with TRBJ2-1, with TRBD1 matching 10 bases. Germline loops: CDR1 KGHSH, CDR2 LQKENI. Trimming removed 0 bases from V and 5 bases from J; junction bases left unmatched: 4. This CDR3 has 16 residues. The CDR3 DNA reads TGTGCCAGCTCACCACCTCGGGACAGGGGAAACAATGAGCAGTTCTTC. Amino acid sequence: CASSPPRDRGNNEQFF.

The CDR3 loop reads CASSEQGGSAFF. CDR3 bases: TGTGCCAGCAGTGAACAGGGGGGCAGCGCTTTCTTT. The chain has TRBV2 and TRBJ1-1; 7 bases line up with TRBD1. CDR1 and CDR2 from the germline V gene are SNHLY and FYNNEI. V dropped 2 bases and J dropped 11; count of bases not matched to a gene: 5. The CDR3 consists of 12 residues.

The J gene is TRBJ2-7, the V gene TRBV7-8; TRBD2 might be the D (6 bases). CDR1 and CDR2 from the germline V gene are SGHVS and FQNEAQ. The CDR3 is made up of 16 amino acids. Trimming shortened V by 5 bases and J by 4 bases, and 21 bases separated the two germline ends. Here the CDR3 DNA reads TGTGCCAGCAGCCCCGAAGGGCGGGGTGGGGGATACGAGCAGTACTTC. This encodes CASSPEGRGGGYEQYF.

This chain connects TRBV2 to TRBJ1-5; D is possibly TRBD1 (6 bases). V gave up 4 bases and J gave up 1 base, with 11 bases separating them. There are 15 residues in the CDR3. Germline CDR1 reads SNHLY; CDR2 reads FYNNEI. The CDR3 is CASSGQEGSNQPQHF. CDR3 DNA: TGTGCCAGCAGTGGACAGGAAGGGAGCAATCAGCCCCAGCATTTT.

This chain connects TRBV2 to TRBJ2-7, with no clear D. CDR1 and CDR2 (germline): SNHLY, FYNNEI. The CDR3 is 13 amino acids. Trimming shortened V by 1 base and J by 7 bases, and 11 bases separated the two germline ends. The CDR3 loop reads CASSEGLPREQYF. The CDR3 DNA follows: TGTGCCAGCAGTGAAGGACTGCCCCGGGAGCAGTACTTC.

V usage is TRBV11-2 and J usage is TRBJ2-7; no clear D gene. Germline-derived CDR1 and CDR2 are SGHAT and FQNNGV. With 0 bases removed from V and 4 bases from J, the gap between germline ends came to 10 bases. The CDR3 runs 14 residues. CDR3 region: CASSLEVTNYEQYF. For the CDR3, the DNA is TGTGCCAGCAGCTTAGAGGTTACTAATTACGAGCAGTACTTC.

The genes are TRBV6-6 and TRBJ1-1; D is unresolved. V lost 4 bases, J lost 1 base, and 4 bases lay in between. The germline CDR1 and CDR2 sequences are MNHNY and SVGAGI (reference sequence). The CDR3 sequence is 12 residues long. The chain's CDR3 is CASSSGNTEAFF. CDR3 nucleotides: TGTGCCAGCAGTTCGGGGAACACTGAAGCTTTCTTT.

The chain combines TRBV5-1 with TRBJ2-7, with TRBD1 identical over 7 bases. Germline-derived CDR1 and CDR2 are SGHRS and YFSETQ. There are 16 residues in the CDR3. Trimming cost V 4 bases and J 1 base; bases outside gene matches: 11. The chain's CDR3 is CASSASPGTASYEQYF. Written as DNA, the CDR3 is TGCGCCAGCAGCGCAAGTCCCGGGACAGCGTCCTACGAGCAGTACTTC. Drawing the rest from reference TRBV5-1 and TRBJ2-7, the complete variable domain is KAGVTQTPRYLIKTRGQQVTLSCSPISGHRSVSWYQQTPGQGLQFLFEYFSETQRNKGNFPGRFSGRQFSNSRSEMNVSTLELGDSALYLCASSASPGTASYEQYFGPGTRLTVT.

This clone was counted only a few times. CDR3 loop: CAWMGNRAVNEQFF. Written as DNA, the CDR3 is TGTGCCTGGATGGGGAACAGGGCGGTCAATGAGCAGTTCTTC. The gene calls are TRBV30 and TRBJ2-1; TRBD1 might be the D (6 bases). CDR3 length: 14 residues. The germline CDR1 and CDR2 sequences are GTSNPN and SVGIG (reference sequence). V shed 4 bases and J shed 6 bases, with 16 bases lying between them.

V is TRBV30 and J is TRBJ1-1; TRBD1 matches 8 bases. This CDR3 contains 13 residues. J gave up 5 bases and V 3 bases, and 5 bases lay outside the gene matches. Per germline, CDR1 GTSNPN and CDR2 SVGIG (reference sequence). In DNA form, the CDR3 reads TGTGCCTGGAGCAGGGGGCGCGTTACTGAAGCTTTCTTT. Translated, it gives CAWSRGRVTEAFF.

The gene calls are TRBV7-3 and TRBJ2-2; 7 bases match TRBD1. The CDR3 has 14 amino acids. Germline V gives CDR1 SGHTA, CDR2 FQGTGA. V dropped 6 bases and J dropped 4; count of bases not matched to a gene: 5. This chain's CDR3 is CASSPDRVTGELFF. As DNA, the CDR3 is TGTGCCAGCAGTCCAGACAGGGTCACCGGGGAGCTGTTTTTT.

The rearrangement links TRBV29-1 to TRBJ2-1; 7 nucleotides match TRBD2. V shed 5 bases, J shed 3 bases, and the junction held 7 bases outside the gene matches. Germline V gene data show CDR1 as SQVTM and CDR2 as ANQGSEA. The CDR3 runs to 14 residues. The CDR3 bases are TGCAGCGTTCGAGCCCGGGGGGACTACAATGAGCAGTTCTTC. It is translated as CSVRARGDYNEQFF.

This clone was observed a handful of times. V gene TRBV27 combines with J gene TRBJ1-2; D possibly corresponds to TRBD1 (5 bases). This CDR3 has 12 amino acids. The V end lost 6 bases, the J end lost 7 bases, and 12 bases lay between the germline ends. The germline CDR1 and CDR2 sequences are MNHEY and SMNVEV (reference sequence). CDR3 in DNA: TGTGCCAGCAGCGGGACCTCGGGTGGCTACACCTTC. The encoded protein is CASSGTSGGYTF.

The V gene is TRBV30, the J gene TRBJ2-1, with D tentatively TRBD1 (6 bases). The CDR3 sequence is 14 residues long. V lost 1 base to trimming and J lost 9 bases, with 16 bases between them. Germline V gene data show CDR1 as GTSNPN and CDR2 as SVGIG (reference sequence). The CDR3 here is CAWSAGAAWGEQFF. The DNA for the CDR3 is TGTGCCTGGAGTGCAGGGGCTGCCTGGGGTGAGCAGTTCTTC.

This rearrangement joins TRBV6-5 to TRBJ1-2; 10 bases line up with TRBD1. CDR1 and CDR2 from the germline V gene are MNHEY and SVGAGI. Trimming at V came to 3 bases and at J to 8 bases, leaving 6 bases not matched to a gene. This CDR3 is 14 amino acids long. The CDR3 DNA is TGTGCCAGCAGTTATTCAGGGACAGGGGTCGGCTACACCTTC. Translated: CASSYSGTGVGYTF.

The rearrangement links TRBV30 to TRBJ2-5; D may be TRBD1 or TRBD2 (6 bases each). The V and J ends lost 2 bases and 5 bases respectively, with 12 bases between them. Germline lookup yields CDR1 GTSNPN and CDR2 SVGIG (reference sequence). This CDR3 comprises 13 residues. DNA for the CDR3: TGTGCCTGGAGTAGGGGGGCGCGGGAGACCCAGTACTTC. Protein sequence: CAWSRGARETQYF.

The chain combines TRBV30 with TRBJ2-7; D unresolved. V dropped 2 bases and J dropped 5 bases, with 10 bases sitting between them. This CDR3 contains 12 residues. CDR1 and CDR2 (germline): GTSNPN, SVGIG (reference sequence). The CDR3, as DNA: TGTGCCTGGAGTTTAAGGGCGGACGAGCAGTACTTC. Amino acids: CAWSLRADEQYF.

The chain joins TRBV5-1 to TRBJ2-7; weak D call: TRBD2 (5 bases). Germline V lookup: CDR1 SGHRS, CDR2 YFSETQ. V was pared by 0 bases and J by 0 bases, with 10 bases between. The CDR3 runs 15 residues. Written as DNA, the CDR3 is TGCGCCAGCAGCTTGGGACGGGGAGACTCCTACGAGCAGTACTTC. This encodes CASSLGRGDSYEQYF.

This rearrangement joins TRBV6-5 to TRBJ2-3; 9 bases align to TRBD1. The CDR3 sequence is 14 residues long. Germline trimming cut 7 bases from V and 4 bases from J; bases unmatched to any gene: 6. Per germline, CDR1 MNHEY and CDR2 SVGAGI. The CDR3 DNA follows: TGTGCCAGCAACGGACAGGGGATGGCAGATACGCAGTATTTT. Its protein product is CASNGQGMADTQYF.

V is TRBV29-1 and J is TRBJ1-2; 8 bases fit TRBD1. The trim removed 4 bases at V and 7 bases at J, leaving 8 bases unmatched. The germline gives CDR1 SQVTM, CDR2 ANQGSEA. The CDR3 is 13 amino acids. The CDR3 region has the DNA TGCAGCGTTGGAGGACAGGGCATCGTTGGCTACACCTTC. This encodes CSVGGQGIVGYTF.

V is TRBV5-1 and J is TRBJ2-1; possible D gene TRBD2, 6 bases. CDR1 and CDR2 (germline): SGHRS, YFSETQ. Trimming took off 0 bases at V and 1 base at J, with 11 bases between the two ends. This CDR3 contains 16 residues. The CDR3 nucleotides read TGCGCCAGCAGCTTGGATCTGGGGGGTTCCTACAATGAGCAGTTCTTC. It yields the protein CASSLDLGGSYNEQFF.

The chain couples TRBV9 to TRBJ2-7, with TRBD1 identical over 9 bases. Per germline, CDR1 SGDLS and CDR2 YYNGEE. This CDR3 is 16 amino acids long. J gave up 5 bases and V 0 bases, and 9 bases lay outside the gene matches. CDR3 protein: CASSVAMTGGPNEQYF. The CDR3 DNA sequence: TGTGCCAGCAGCGTAGCTATGACAGGGGGGCCCAACGAGCAGTACTTC.

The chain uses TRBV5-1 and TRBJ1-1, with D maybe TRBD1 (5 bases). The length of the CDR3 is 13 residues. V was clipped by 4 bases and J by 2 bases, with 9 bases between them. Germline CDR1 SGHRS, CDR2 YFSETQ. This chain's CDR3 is CASSVTANTEAFF. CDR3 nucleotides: TGCGCCAGCAGCGTGACAGCTAACACTGAAGCTTTCTTT.

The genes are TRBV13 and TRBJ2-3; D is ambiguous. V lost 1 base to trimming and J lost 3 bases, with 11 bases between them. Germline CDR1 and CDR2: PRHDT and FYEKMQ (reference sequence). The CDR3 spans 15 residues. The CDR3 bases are TGTGCCAGCAGCTTAGCCCCAACCGGTACAGATACGCAGTATTTT. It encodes CASSLAPTGTDTQYF.

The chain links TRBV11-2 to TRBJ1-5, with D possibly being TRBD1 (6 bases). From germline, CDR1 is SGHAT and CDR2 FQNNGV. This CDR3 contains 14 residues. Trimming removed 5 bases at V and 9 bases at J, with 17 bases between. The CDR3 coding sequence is TGTGCCAGCAGCCAGAAGGGGGGGGCAAGGCCCCAGCATTTT. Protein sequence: CASSQKGGARPQHF.

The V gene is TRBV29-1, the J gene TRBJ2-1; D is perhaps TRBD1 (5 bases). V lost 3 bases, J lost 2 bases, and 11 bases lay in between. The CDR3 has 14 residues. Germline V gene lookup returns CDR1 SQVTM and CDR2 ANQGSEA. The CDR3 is CSVEGRVAYNEQFF. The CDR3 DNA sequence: TGCAGCGTTGAGGGCAGGGTGGCCTACAATGAGCAGTTCTTC.

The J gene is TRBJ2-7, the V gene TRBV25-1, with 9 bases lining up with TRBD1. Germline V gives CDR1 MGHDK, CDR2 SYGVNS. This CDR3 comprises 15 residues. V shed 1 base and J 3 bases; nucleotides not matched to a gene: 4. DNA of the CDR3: TGTGCCAGCAGTGAATCAGGGACAGGGTACTACGAGCAGTACTTC. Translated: CASSESGTGYYEQYF.

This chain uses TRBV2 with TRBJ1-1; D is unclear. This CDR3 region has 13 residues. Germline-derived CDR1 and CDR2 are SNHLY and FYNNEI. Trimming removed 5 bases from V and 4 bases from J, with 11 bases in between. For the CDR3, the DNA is TGTGCCAGCAGTCCCGACACCGGCACTGAAGCTTTCTTT. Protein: CASSPDTGTEAFF.

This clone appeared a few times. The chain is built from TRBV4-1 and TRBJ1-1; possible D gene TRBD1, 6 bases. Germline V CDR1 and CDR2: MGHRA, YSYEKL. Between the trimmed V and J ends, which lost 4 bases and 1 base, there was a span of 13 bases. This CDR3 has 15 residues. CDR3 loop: CASSPGGIKNTEAFF. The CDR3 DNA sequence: TGCGCCAGCAGCCCTGGGGGCATAAAGAACACTGAAGCTTTCTTT.

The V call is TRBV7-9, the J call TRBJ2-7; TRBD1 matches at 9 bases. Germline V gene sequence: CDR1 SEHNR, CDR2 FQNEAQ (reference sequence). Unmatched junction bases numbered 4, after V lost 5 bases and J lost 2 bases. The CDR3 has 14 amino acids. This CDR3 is CASSPGTGTYEQYF. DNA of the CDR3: TGTGCCAGCAGCCCCGGGACAGGGACCTACGAGCAGTACTTC. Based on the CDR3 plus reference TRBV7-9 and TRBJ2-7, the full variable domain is DTGVSQNPRHKITKRGQNVTFRCDPISEHNRLYWYRQTLGQGPEFLTYFQNEAQLEKSRLLSDRFSAERPKGSFSTLEIQRTEQGDSAMYLCASSPGTGTYEQYFGPGTRLTVT.